The T cell receptor beta chain described here comes from a study of neoadjuvant anti-PD-1 for oral cavity cancer. Whole-study context: Most patients had three to four biweekly doses of 3 mg/kg nivolumab before resection. Patients without progression received a fourth nivolumab dose around day 43, then surgical resection on days 50-56.

Assay: immunoSEQ multiplex PCR; the TCRdb copy retains only in-frame clones and omits some. The table lists tens of thousands of clones, 70% to 85% of them singletons. V lost 10 bases to trimming and J lost 4 bases, with 16 bases between them. From germline, CDR1 is MNHEY and CDR2 SVGAGI. CDR3 size: 14 residues. Patients were newly diagnosed with stage II-IVA oral cavity squamous cell carcinoma without prior systemic or radiation treatment. The patients had HPV-negative, locally advanced oral cavity squamous cell carcinoma. This TCR was sampled from a person between 35 and 79 years old with oral cavity squamous cell carcinoma. V gene TRBV6-5 combines with J gene TRBJ2-2; tentatively, D is TRBD2 (7 bases). The specimen was PBMCs, collected before nivolumab (anti-PD-1) treatment. The CDR3 is CAIGGLGGTGELFF. CDR3 bases: TGTGCCATCGGGGGGCTGGGCGGCACCGGGGAGCTGTTTTTT.